The 16 T cell receptor beta chains below all came from one sample that was sequenced in a study of regulatory T cells in long-lasting Graves disease. Documented time point: newly diagnosed GD, antithyroid drugs for less than 3 months. RNA isolated from PBMCs was used to make the TCR library. Construction of TCR beta libraries relied on iRepertoire HTBI primers and on Arm-PCR targeting CDR3 regions. TCRdb re-analysed the multiplex PCR reads in MiXCR, keeping a single row per CDR3 protein. The sample carries over 500,000 distinct CDR3 sequences, around 17% recorded once. This sample also appeared in a second study, on T cells in Graves' hyperthyroidism and ophthalmopathy.

Material: peripheral blood mononuclear cells (PBMCs), obtained at new diagnosis, from a patient treated with antithyroid drugs. Receptor source: a woman aged 25 to 39 with Graves disease.

This CDR3 is CASSQGTTTRETQYF. The CDR3 DNA is TGTGCCAGCAGCCAAGGGACTACAACCCGGGAGACCCAGTACTTC. The chain carries TRBV3-1 and TRBJ2-5, with D possibly TRBD2 on 6 matching bases. Germline-derived CDR1 and CDR2 are LGHDT and YNNKEL (reference sequence). V was cut by 1 base and J by 5 bases, with 14 bases left in between. The CDR3 consists of 15 residues.

This clonotype has more than one count but fewer than ten. This chain connects TRBV20-1 to TRBJ1-3, with D unresolved. Germline V gene data show CDR1 as DFQATT and CDR2 as SNEGSKA (reference sequence). This CDR3 contains 16 residues. The V and J ends lost 5 bases and 3 bases respectively, with 20 bases between them. DNA of the CDR3: TGCAGTGCTGTCGACTTGGACCTTTTAAATGGAAACACCATATATTTT. Its protein is CSAVDLDLLNGNTIYF.

This clonotype was recorded many times. The chain couples TRBV2 to TRBJ2-1, with 8 bases that match TRBD1. With 6 bases clipped from V and 7 bases from J, the junction kept 2 bases outside the gene matches. CDR1 and CDR2 (germline): SNHLY, FYNNEI. The CDR3 spans 12 residues. The CDR3 region has the DNA TGTGCCAGCAGGAGGACAGGGAATGAGCAGTTCTTC. Translating it yields CASRRTGNEQFF. Supplemented by reference TRBV2 and TRBJ2-1, the full variable domain reads EPEVTQTPSHQVTQMGQEVILRCVPISNHLYFYWYRQILGQKVEFLVSFYNNEISEKSEIFDDQFSVERPDGSNFTLKIRSTKLEDSAMYFCASRRTGNEQFFGPGTRLTVL.

This clonotype was observed at least ten times. The chain couples TRBV2 to TRBJ1-1; unclear D gene. Between the trimmed V and J ends, which lost 1 base and 10 bases, there was a span of 19 bases. Germline V gene lookup returns CDR1 SNHLY and CDR2 FYNNEI. The CDR3 consists of 15 residues. The CDR3 is CASSEVQTPTRGAFF. Here the CDR3 DNA reads TGTGCCAGCAGTGAAGTACAAACCCCGACGCGGGGAGCTTTCTTT.

This clonotype was detected ten times or more. The chain couples TRBV28 to TRBJ2-7, with D maybe TRBD1 (6 bases). Between the trimmed V and J ends, which lost 8 bases and 2 bases, there was a span of 19 bases. Germline V gene lookup returns CDR1 MDHEN and CDR2 SYDVKM. The CDR3 consists of 15 residues. CDR3: CASGEQQTGTYEQYF. As DNA, the CDR3 is TGTGCCAGCGGGGAGCAACAAACAGGGACCTACGAGCAGTACTTC. The variable domain in full, completed from reference TRBV28 and TRBJ2-7, reads DVKVTQSSRYLVKRTGEKVFLECVQDMDHENMFWYRQDPGLGLRLIYFSYDVKMKEKGDIPEGYSVSREKKERFSLILESASTNQTSMYLCASGEQQTGTYEQYFGPGTRLTVT.

There are a few counts of this clonotype. The V and J genes are TRBV11-2 and TRBJ1-3; the D gene is possibly TRBD1 (5 bases). The CDR3 has 17 amino acids. CDR1 and CDR2 (germline): SGHAT, FQNNGV. The V and J ends lost 4 bases and 0 bases respectively, with 16 bases between them. Here the CDR3 DNA reads TGTGCCAGCAGCTCCCTCAGCGGGGGATTCTCTGGAAACACCATATATTTT. Translated: CASSSLSGGFSGNTIYF.

This clonotype showed up many times. The chain uses TRBV2 and TRBJ2-7; D is unresolved. The V gene's germline CDR1 is SNHLY and CDR2 FYNNEI. V was trimmed by 3 bases and J by 4 bases, leaving 13 bases between them. The CDR3 sequence is 14 residues long. The CDR3 DNA reads TGTGCCAGCAGTGACGGATATAGTTATTACGAGCAGTACTTC. Its protein is CASSDGYSYYEQYF.

Points on this clonotype: Just one base apart from a much larger clone, this may be a read error. The chain couples TRBV20-1 to TRBJ1-2; D gene uncertain. The germline V and J ends were trimmed by 2 bases and 3 bases, with 16 bases remaining between them. CDR3 length equals 15 residues. CDR1 and CDR2 (germline): DFQATT, SNEGSKA (reference sequence). The CDR3 region has the DNA TGCAGTGCTAGAACTCAGGCCCCAGGCGACTATGGCTACACCTTC. Residues: CSARTQAPGDYGYTF.

To note about this clonotype: Being one base from a much bigger clone, this may be a read error. This rearrangement joins TRBV2 to TRBJ2-3, with 11 nucleotides matching TRBD2. The CDR3 is made up of 15 amino acids. From germline, CDR1 is SNHLY and CDR2 FYNNEI. The trim removed 4 bases at V and 2 bases at J, leaving 2 bases unmatched. CDR3 residues: CASSAGLAVTDTQYF. The DNA of the CDR3 is TGTGCCAGCAGTGCGGGACTAGCGGTCACAGATACGCAGTATTTT.

This clonotype has just a few counts. This chain joins TRBV11-2 and TRBJ1-4, with TRBD1 as a possible D gene (6 bases). V lost 4 bases and J lost 6, with 15 bases in between. Looked up from germline, CDR1 is SGHAT and CDR2 is FQNNGV. There are 15 residues in the CDR3. Here the CDR3 DNA reads TGTGCCAGCAGCTCTCATGTCCAGGGGTATGAAAAACTGTTTTTT. It specifies CASSSHVQGYEKLFF.

The rearrangement uses TRBV6-5 and TRBJ2-7; D is unresolved. With 4 bases removed from V and 4 bases from J, the gap between germline ends came to 11 bases. CDR1 and CDR2 (germline): MNHEY, SVGAGI. The CDR3 extends over 13 amino acids. The CDR3 region is CASSLAVPYEQYF. In DNA form, the CDR3 reads TGTGCCAGCAGTTTGGCTGTCCCGTACGAGCAGTACTTC.

This clonotype appeared a few times. The V call is TRBV7-9, the J call TRBJ2-5; D not resolved. This CDR3 comprises 15 residues. The germline V gene has CDR1 SEHNR and CDR2 FQNEAQ (reference sequence). Trimming removed 1 base at V and 5 bases at J, with 14 bases between. The DNA of the CDR3 is TGTGCCAGCAGCTTAGTTAAAACGGGTAGGGAGACCCAGTACTTC. The encoded protein is CASSLVKTGRETQYF.

In this sample, this clonotype turned up a few times. The V gene is TRBV6-2 or TRBV6-3, the J gene TRBJ1-6; TRBD1 aligns across 8 bases. Germline V gene data show CDR1 as MNHEY and CDR2 as SVGEGT. After removal of 4 bases from V and 13 bases from J, the junction contained 15 bases not matched to a gene. The CDR3 consists of 16 residues. The DNA of the CDR3 is TGTGCCAGCAGTTTGAAGACAGGGGCTCTCTTTATGCCCCTCCACTTT. Translated: CASSLKTGALFMPLHF.

This clonotype was seen repeatedly, ten times or more. This sequence joins TRBV2 and TRBJ1-2; 7 bases agree with TRBD1. J lost 0 bases, V lost 7 bases, and 14 bases had no gene match. This CDR3 region has 17 residues. CDR1 is SNHLY and CDR2 is FYNNEI in the germline V gene. The DNA of the CDR3 is TGTGCCAGCACCGGGGACAGCAACAAAGGGGCTAACTATGGCTACACCTTC. This sequence encodes CASTGDSNKGANYGYTF.

The CDR3: CASSQGGGSSYNSPLHF. The DNA of the CDR3 is TGCGCCAGCAGCCAAGGAGGAGGGAGCTCCTATAATTCACCCCTCCACTTT. The J gene is TRBJ1-6, the V gene TRBV4-1; D gene ambiguous. The CDR3 covers 17 residues. Trimming pared 1 base from V and 0 bases from J, leaving 10 bases between. Looked up from germline, CDR1 is MGHRA and CDR2 is YSYEKL.

The chain carries TRBV6-2 or TRBV6-3 and TRBJ1-1; weak D call: TRBD1 (6 bases). The CDR3 contains 15 residues. Germline CDR1 reads MNHEY; CDR2 reads SVGEGT. V dropped 0 bases and J dropped 6 bases, with 14 bases sitting between them. Written as DNA, the CDR3 is TGTGCCAGCAGTTACTCGAACAGGGTACGGGCTGAAGCTTTCTTT. This sequence encodes CASSYSNRVRAEAFF.